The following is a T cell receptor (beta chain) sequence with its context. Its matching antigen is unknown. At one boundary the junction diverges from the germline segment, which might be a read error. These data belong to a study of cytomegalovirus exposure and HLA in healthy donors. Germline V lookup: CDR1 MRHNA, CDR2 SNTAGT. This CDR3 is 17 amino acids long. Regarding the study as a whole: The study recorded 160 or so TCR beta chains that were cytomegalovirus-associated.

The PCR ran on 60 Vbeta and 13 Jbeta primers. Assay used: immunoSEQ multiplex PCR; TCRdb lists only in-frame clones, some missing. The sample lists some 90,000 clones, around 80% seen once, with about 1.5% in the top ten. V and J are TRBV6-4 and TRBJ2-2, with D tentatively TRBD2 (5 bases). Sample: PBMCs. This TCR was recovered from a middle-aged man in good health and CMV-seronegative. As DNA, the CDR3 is TGTGCCAGCAGTGAACGGTCGGCGATTACGAACACCGGGGAGCTGTTCTTT. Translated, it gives CASSERSAITNTGELFF.